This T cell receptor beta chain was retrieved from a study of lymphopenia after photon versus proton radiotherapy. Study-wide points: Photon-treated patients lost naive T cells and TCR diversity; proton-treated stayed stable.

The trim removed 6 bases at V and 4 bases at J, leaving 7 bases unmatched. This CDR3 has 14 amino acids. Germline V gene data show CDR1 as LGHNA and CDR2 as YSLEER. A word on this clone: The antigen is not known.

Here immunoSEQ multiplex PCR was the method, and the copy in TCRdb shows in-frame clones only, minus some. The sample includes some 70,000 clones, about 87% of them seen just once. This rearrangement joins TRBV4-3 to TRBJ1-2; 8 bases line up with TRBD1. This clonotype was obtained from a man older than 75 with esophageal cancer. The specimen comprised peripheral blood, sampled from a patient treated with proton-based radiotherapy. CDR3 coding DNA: TGCGCCAGCAGATACTCCAGGGGGCCCTATGGCTACACCTTC. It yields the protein CASRYSRGPYGYTF.